This T cell receptor (beta chain) comes out of a study of PD-1 blockade in classical Hodgkin lymphoma. The study's findings and limits: Relapsed/refractory patients reportedly had the lowest baseline TCR diversity, below newly diagnosed patients, who were below healthy donors. The authors have not defined what causes the repertoire differences, possibly disease activity or prior therapy.

Comment on this clone: Antigen unknown.

Time point described: newly diagnosed, previously untreated cHL patient sample. PBMCs from patients with newly diagnosed, untreated classical Hodgkin lymphoma served as a comparison group for the relapsed/refractory trial patients. Generated by immunoSEQ multiplex PCR, the TCRdb table keeps only in-frame clones and is missing some. The sample lists approximately 70,000 clones, about 93% seen once, with around 2.5% in the top ten. Trimming cost V 7 bases and J 0 bases, with 9 bases left between them. Germline V lookup: CDR1 MNHEY, CDR2 SVGAGI. The CDR3 covers 13 residues. The gene calls are TRBV6-5 and TRBJ1-2; D is undetermined. Sequencing was performed on peripheral blood mononuclear cells (PBMCs). This sequence originates from a human donor with classical Hodgkin lymphoma. The CDR3 nucleotides are TGTGCCAGCACCCGGGCAGCTAACTATGGCTACACCTTC. Translating gives CASTRAANYGYTF.